This TCR beta chain is drawn from a study of cytomegalovirus exposure and HLA in healthy donors. The assay was immunoSEQ multiplex PCR, and TCRdb's table has in-frame clones only and misses some. The data contain roughly 150,000 clones, about four fifths of them seen just once; the ten biggest clones take up 9.5% to 13%. Study-wide findings and caveats: Reports showed the classifier diagnosing cytomegalovirus status with high specificity and sensitivity. Three chains linked to CMV were shown in vitro to be specific for CMV antigens. The study listed roughly 160 cytomegalovirus-associated TCR beta chains.

On this clone itself: Its target is unknown.

With V trimmed by 5 bases and J by 4 bases, 8 bases remained unmatched. CDR3 length equals 15 residues. Germline-derived CDR1 and CDR2 are SGHTA and FQGNSA. The rearrangement links TRBV7-2 to TRBJ1-2; 9 nucleotides line up with TRBD1. This receptor was obtained from a man under 40 in good health and CMV-seropositive. Sequenced sample: PBMCs. The CDR3 DNA reads TGTGCCAGCAGCCGAGGGACAGGGCGCTCCTATGGCTACACCTTC. The encoded protein is CASSRGTGRSYGYTF.